Given below is one T cell receptor beta chain in context. This sample stems from a study of radiotherapy plus CTLA-4 blockade in lung cancer. Clones were read by immunoSEQ multiplex PCR, and TCRdb kept only the in-frame ones, dropping some. The repertoire holds about 56,000 clones, with roughly four fifths as singletons. Germline V CDR1 and CDR2: MNHNS, SASEGT. V shed 10 bases and J shed 3 bases, with 16 bases lying between them. CDR3 size: 14 residues. The source is a human donor with non-small cell lung cancer who had a complete response to radiotherapy plus ipilimumab. The genes are TRBV6-1 and TRBJ1-3, with a weak D call TRBD1 (5 bases). The material sequenced was peripheral blood, taken from a patient treated with radiotherapy plus ipilimumab. This CDR3 reads CATYSGFSGNTIYF. DNA for the CDR3: TGTGCCACCTATTCAGGGTTCAGTGGAAACACCATATATTTT.